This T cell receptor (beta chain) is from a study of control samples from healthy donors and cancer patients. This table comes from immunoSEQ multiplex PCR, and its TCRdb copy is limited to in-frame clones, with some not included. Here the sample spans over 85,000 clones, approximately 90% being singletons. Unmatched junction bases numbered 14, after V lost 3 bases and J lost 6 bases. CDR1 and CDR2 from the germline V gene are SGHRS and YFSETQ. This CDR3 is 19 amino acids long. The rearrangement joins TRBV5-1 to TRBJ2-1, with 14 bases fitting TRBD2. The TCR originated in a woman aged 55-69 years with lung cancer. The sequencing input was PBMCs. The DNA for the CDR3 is TGCGCCAGCAGCTCGTTGACTAGCGGGAGGGCCTCTTACAGCAATGAGCAGTTCTTC. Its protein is CASSSLTSGRASYSNEQFF.